A selection of T cell receptor beta chains follows, all from one sample in a study of blood T cell repertoires in COVID-19. Clones were sequenced by immunoSEQ multiplex PCR, and TCRdb holds only the in-frame ones, with some missing. The profile shows 180,000 or so clones, approximately 89% of them singletons. Sequenced input: PBMCs or T cells enriched from blood (not recorded which). The receptors here all came from a man aged 35 to 55 who had recovered from COVID-19. Each CDR3 is given with its conserved first and last residue. The order of the fields is J gene, V gene, CDR3 protein.

j_gene: TRBJ2-3; v_gene: TRBV5-1; CDR3aa: CASSSSPGSDTQYF
j_gene: TRBJ2-1; v_gene: TRBV7-9; CDR3aa: CASSLTSGGNEQFF
j_gene: TRBJ1-3; v_gene: TRBV6-5; CDR3aa: CASSQTNRGNTIYF
j_gene: TRBJ1-2; v_gene: TRBV10-2; CDR3aa: CASRTVAANYGYTF
j_gene: TRBJ1-5; v_gene: TRBV30; CDR3aa: CAWSGGLSNQPQHF
j_gene: TRBJ1-5; v_gene: TRBV6-5; CDR3aa: CASSPEGADYQPQHF
j_gene: TRBJ1-5; v_gene: TRBV18; CDR3aa: CASSGTGDQPQHF
j_gene: TRBJ2-1; v_gene: TRBV7-9; CDR3aa: CASSQGTSGGPSHYNEQFF
j_gene: TRBJ1-1; v_gene: TRBV2; CDR3aa: CASRIPGENTEAFF
j_gene: TRBJ2-3; v_gene: TRBV27; CDR3aa: CASAWDSLSTDTQYF
j_gene: TRBJ1-3; v_gene: TRBV10-3; CDR3aa: CAISESRDRVRPDTIYF
j_gene: TRBJ1-5; v_gene: TRBV6-1; CDR3aa: CASIDRDRGYSNQPQHF
j_gene: TRBJ2-7; v_gene: TRBV4-1; CDR3aa: CASSPRDSASYEQYF
j_gene: TRBJ2-2; v_gene: TRBV27; CDR3aa: CASSLTGTGELFF
j_gene: TRBJ1-1; v_gene: TRBV6-5; CDR3aa: CASSDRGVQAEAFF
j_gene: TRBJ1-6; v_gene: TRBV7-3; CDR3aa: CASSQTGGYNSPLHF
j_gene: TRBJ2-3; v_gene: TRBV5-1; CDR3aa: CASSSITSGTTDTQYF
j_gene: TRBJ2-7; v_gene: TRBV5-6; CDR3aa: CASSFPDRAGEQYF
j_gene: TRBJ2-7; v_gene: TRBV28; CDR3aa: CASSSRTPSYEQYF
j_gene: TRBJ1-6; v_gene: TRBV30; CDR3aa: CAWIDRGHNSPLHF
j_gene: TRBJ1-3; v_gene: TRBV27; CDR3aa: CASRPGFSGNTIYF
j_gene: TRBJ2-3; v_gene: TRBV28; CDR3aa: CASSTPDRGTDTQYF
j_gene: TRBJ2-1; v_gene: TRBV5-5; CDR3aa: CASSLGEVWYNEQFF
j_gene: TRBJ1-1; v_gene: TRBV14; CDR3aa: CASSPTSGGAFF
j_gene: TRBJ1-1; v_gene: TRBV28; CDR3aa: CASKQEPTNTEAFF